These 23 T cell receptor beta chains were sequenced from one sample in a study of beta chain features in type 1 diabetes. Their antigen targets remain unknown. The study, taken as a whole, reports: In all four CD4+ subsets, TCRB CDR3 length was significantly, moderately reduced in type 1 diabetes.

The whole isolated RNA underwent reverse transcription, so sequencing captured expressed TCRB transcripts. Method: immunoSEQ multiplex PCR; TCRdb's copy keeps in-frame clones and lacks some. The sample lists approximately 600,000 clones; around 12% were seen once. Sequenced input: naive CD4+ T cells from blood. These receptors were collected from a man aged 30-40 years with type 1 diabetes.

This clone appeared a few times. The rearrangement uses TRBV28 and TRBJ1-5; possibly TRBD1 for D (5 bases). The germline V gene encodes CDR1 MDHEN and CDR2 SYDVKM. Trimming took 5 bases from V and 7 from J, leaving 21 bases between them. The CDR3 is 16 amino acids. The CDR3 loop is CASSIPQGVMRQPQHF. The DNA for the CDR3 is TGTGCCAGCAGTATCCCCCAGGGTGTTATGAGGCAGCCCCAGCATTTT.

The DNA for the CDR3 is TGTGCCAGCAGCTTAGTTGCCGGCCCCGGGGAGCTGTTTTTT. This encodes CASSLVAGPGELFF. The chain couples TRBV7-9 to TRBJ2-2, with D hard to call. Germline-derived CDR1 and CDR2 are SEHNR and FQNEAQ (reference sequence). V gave up 1 base and J gave up 6 bases, with 9 bases separating them. This CDR3 has 14 residues.

This clone was found a few times. The CDR3: CASSVESGSGYTF. In DNA form, the CDR3 reads TGTGCCAGCAGCGTAGAATCGGGATCGGGCTACACCTTC. The chain combines TRBV9 with TRBJ1-2, with D hard to call. The CDR3 totals 13 residues. Germline V gene lookup returns CDR1 SGDLS and CDR2 YYNGEE. V was trimmed by 0 bases and J by 8 bases, leaving 11 bases between them.

This clone was seen only a few times. The chain joins TRBV2 to TRBJ1-1, with D uncertain. The V end was cut by 5 bases, the J end by 6 bases, with 22 bases between. The germline CDR1 and CDR2 sequences are SNHLY and FYNNEI. The CDR3 totals 16 residues. The CDR3 here is CASSPDPPGEVAEAFF. The CDR3 coding sequence is TGTGCCAGCAGTCCTGACCCTCCGGGAGAAGTGGCTGAAGCTTTCTTT.

The chain's CDR3 is CASSAQGENSPLHF. The DNA of the CDR3 is TGTGCCAGCAGCGCCCAGGGGGAGAATTCACCCCTCCACTTT. This chain uses TRBV7-3 with TRBJ1-6; TRBD1 aligns across 7 bases. The CDR3 length is 14 residues. V dropped 5 bases and J dropped 7; count of bases not matched to a gene: 5. Germline assignment: CDR1 SGHTA and CDR2 FQGTGA.

The chain has TRBV19 and TRBJ2-1; D not certain. Germline values: CDR1 LNHDA, CDR2 SQIVND (reference sequence). V lost 5 bases and J lost 0, with 8 bases in between. The CDR3 sequence is 14 residues long. CDR3 sequence: CASSLESSYNEQFF. In DNA, the CDR3 is TGTGCCAGTAGTTTGGAAAGCTCCTACAATGAGCAGTTCTTC.

This clone has just a few counts. J is TRBJ2-7 and V is TRBV6-6, with TRBD1 matching 8 bases. CDR1 is MNHNY and CDR2 is SVGAGI in the germline V gene (reference sequence). The V segment lost 6 bases and the J segment 4 bases; nucleotides outside the gene matches: 11. This CDR3 contains 15 residues. The CDR3 reads CASRDLGQEVYEQYF. CDR3 in DNA: TGTGCCAGCAGAGACCTGGGACAGGAGGTTTACGAGCAGTACTTC.

This clone has only a few counts. The chain couples TRBV2 to TRBJ1-2, with a possible D match to TRBD1 (5 bases). V lost 6 bases and J 4 bases, leaving 18 bases between the germline ends. The CDR3 loop spans 15 amino acids. Germline CDR1 SNHLY, CDR2 FYNNEI. Written as DNA, the CDR3 is TGTGCCAGCAGCCCCGGGACCCGATGGCGCTATGGCTACACCTTC. Its protein product is CASSPGTRWRYGYTF.

This clone appeared a few times. Other DNA sequences of this sample code for an identical CDR3. This chain uses TRBV7-2 with TRBJ2-7, with D uncertain. The V gene's germline CDR1 is SGHTA and CDR2 FQGNSA. The ends were cut back, 5 bases at V and 1 base at J, with 6 bases in the middle. The CDR3 runs 12 residues. DNA of the CDR3: TGTGCCAGCAGCCCAGGTTCCTACGAGCAGTACTTC. It codes for CASSPGSYEQYF.

This clone was counted a few times. The chain combines TRBV18 with TRBJ2-6, with 10 bases matching TRBD1. The junction had 9 bases not matched to a gene; V was cut back by 3 bases and J by 1 base. Germline V CDR1 and CDR2: KGHSH, LQKENI. This CDR3 has 19 residues. For the CDR3, the DNA is TGTGCCAGCTCACCCGTCGCTGGGACAGGGGATTCTGGGGCCAACGTCCTGACTTTC. Its protein is CASSPVAGTGDSGANVLTF.

The rearrangement joins TRBV4-3 to TRBJ1-1, with D tentatively TRBD1 (6 bases). The CDR3 runs 14 residues. V was clipped by 4 bases and J by 1 base, with 10 bases between them. Germline CDR1 and CDR2: LGHNA and YSLEER. CDR3 nucleotide sequence: TGCGCCAGCAGCCTCCGGGGACAGAACACTGAAGCTTTCTTT. Translating it yields CASSLRGQNTEAFF.

This clone appeared a few times. This rearrangement joins TRBV30 to TRBJ2-2; D is ambiguous. The germline CDR1 and CDR2 sequences are GTSNPN and SVGIG (reference sequence). This CDR3 region has 12 residues. The V gene lost 2 bases and the J gene lost 5 bases, with 6 bases spanning the gap. CDR3 loop: CAWSLGTGELFF. The CDR3 region has the DNA TGTGCCTGGAGTTTGGGAACCGGGGAGCTGTTTTTT. The variable domain in full, completed from reference TRBV30 and TRBJ2-2, reads SQTIHQWPATLVQPVGSPLSLECTVEGTSNPNLYWYRQAAGRGLQLLFYSVGIGQISSEVPQNLSASRPQDRQFILSSKKLLLSDSGFYLCAWSLGTGELFFGEGSRLTVL.

The rearrangement joins TRBV9 to TRBJ2-6, with a tentative D call TRBD2 (5 bases). V lost 3 bases, J lost 4 bases, and 20 bases lay in between. This CDR3 is 18 amino acids long. CDR1 SGDLS and CDR2 YYNGEE come from the germline V gene. The CDR3 protein is CASSGRIRAGQGANVLTF. Written as DNA, the CDR3 is TGTGCCAGCAGCGGAAGGATCCGGGCGGGCCAAGGGGCCAACGTCCTGACTTTC.

This clone was seen a handful of times. The J gene is TRBJ2-1, the V gene TRBV6-5; D ambiguous. V shed 2 bases and J shed 4 bases, with 6 bases lying between them. CDR1 is MNHEY and CDR2 is SVGAGI in the germline V gene. The CDR3 runs 13 residues. The DNA for the CDR3 is TGTGCCAGCAGTTACCAAGTGTACAATGAGCAGTTCTTC. It codes for CASSYQVYNEQFF.

In the case of this clone: The limits of the CDR3 on the DNA are not certain, so only TCRdb's listed CDR3 is given. V usage is TRBV9 and J usage is TRBJ2-2; the tabulated D call, TRBD2, remains unverified against the DNA. Germline V CDR1 and CDR2: SGDLS, YYNGEE. The CDR3 has 13 amino acids, counting both end residues. CDR3 protein: CASSTRLVGSCFF.

This clone was detected a few times. Other nucleotide sequences from this sample produce the same CDR3. The chain links TRBV7-2 to TRBJ1-5, with 9 bases aligning to TRBD1. Trimming cost V 1 base and J 5 bases; bases outside gene matches: 0. Germline CDR1 SGHTA, CDR2 FQGNSA. The CDR3 spans 14 residues. CDR3 in amino acids: CASSLGTGDQPQHF. The CDR3, as DNA: TGTGCCAGCAGCTTAGGGACAGGGGATCAGCCCCAGCATTTT.

J is TRBJ2-7 and V is TRBV19; weak D call: TRBD1 (5 bases). This CDR3 has 13 amino acids. The ends were cut back, 6 bases at V and 2 bases at J, with 11 bases in the middle. Germline loops: CDR1 LNHDA, CDR2 SQIVND (reference sequence). The CDR3 loop is CASSPTAAYEQYF. DNA of the CDR3: TGTGCCAGTAGCCCGACAGCCGCCTACGAGCAGTACTTC.

This clone was seen a handful of times. The chain has TRBV25-1 and TRBJ1-2; D remains ambiguous. V gave up 2 bases and J gave up 7 bases, with 14 bases separating them. The germline CDR1 and CDR2 sequences are MGHDK and SYGVNS. The length of the CDR3 is 14 residues. Written as DNA, the CDR3 is TGTGCCAGCAGTGAAGGCCAGGTTGTGGGTGGCTACACCTTC. It yields the protein CASSEGQVVGGYTF.

This clone was observed a few times. The chain carries TRBV28 and TRBJ2-3; the D gene could be TRBD1 or TRBD2 (5 bases each). The germline CDR1 and CDR2 sequences are MDHEN and SYDVKM. V was pared by 5 bases and J by 0 bases, with 9 bases between. The CDR3 runs to 14 residues. CDR3 in amino acids: CASSRDLSTDTQYF. For the CDR3, the DNA is TGTGCCAGCAGTCGGGACCTTAGCACAGATACGCAGTATTTT. Full variable domain (missing parts from reference TRBV28 and TRBJ2-3): DVKVTQSSRYLVKRTGEKVFLECVQDMDHENMFWYRQDPGLGLRLIYFSYDVKMKEKGDIPEGYSVSREKKERFSLILESASTNQTSMYLCASSRDLSTDTQYFGPGTRLTVL.

The V call is TRBV7-9, the J call TRBJ1-1; a possible D gene is TRBD1 (5 bases). Germline V lookup: CDR1 SEHNR, CDR2 FQNEAQ (reference sequence). V was trimmed by 1 base and J by 0 bases, leaving 9 bases between them. The CDR3 contains 15 residues. The CDR3 nucleotides are TGTGCCAGCAGCTTAGGGCCGACAGTGAACACTGAAGCTTTCTTT. It yields the protein CASSLGPTVNTEAFF.

The gene calls are TRBV19 and TRBJ2-3; TRBD1 aligns across 8 bases. CDR3 length: 13 residues. Germline-derived CDR1 and CDR2 are LNHDA and SQIVND (reference sequence). Trimming took 8 bases from V and 2 from J; bases not matched to a gene: 3. Here the CDR3 DNA reads TGTGCCAGTCCGACAGGGGACACAGATACGCAGTATTTT. As protein: CASPTGDTDTQYF.

This clone was picked up a small number of times. The chain employs TRBV28 and TRBJ2-3; no firm D call. Germline CDR1 is MDHEN and CDR2 is SYDVKM. Trimming cost V 2 bases and J 7 bases, with 7 bases left between them. The CDR3 covers 12 residues. The DNA of the CDR3 is TGTGCCAGCAGTTTAAAGCTTAATACGCAGTATTTT. This encodes CASSLKLNTQYF.

The chain couples TRBV5-6 to TRBJ2-7, with D possibly being TRBD2 (5 bases). Germline V CDR1 and CDR2: SGHDT, YYEEEE. V was cut by 3 bases and J by 6 bases, with 13 bases left in between. The CDR3 totals 13 residues. CDR3: CASSSGLGREQYF. As DNA, the CDR3 is TGTGCCAGCAGCTCAGGACTGGGTCGCGAGCAGTACTTC.